A selection of T cell receptor beta chains follows, all from one sample in a study of blood T cell repertoires in COVID-19. TCRdb's table, derived via immunoSEQ multiplex PCR, lists solely in-frame clones and lacks some. The repertoire has just under 75,000 clones, roughly 84% of them found once; the top ten carry 2.5% to 3%. The sequenced sample was peripheral blood. All receptors derive from a man older than 75 with active or convalescent COVID-19. Both conserved end residues are part of each CDR3. The D gene is left open where the match is weak. Clone size is stated in some rows and not others, as once, few, many or a class when expanded.

TRBD1,TRBJ2-5,TRBV5-4,NA,TGTGCCAGCAGCGCGGACAGGGTAGAGACCCAGTACTTC,CASSADRVETQYF
NA,TRBJ1-5,TRBV30,once,TGTGCCTGGAGAGGACACAATAGCAATCAGCCCCAGCATTTT,CAWRGHNSNQPQHF
NA,TRBJ1-1,TRBV29-1,NA,TGCAGCGTTGAAGTGGGGCCGAACACTGAAGCTTTCTTT,CSVEVGPNTEAFF
TRBD1,TRBJ2-7,TRBV6-5,NA,TGTGCCAGCAGGGGACAGATCTACGAGCAGTACTTC,CASRGQIYEQYF
NA,TRBJ2-1,TRBV11-2,NA,TGTGCCAGCAGAAAAGGAGTTTCCTACAATGAGCAGTTCTTC,CASRKGVSYNEQFF
TRBD1,TRBJ1-1,TRBV6-5,NA,TGTGCCAGCAGGGGACAGTTGTACACTGAAGCTTTCTTT,CASRGQLYTEAFF
TRBD2,TRBJ2-3,TRBV18,NA,TGTGCCAGCTCACCCTTACTAGCGGGAAGCACAGATACGCAGTATTTT,CASSPLLAGSTDTQYF
NA,TRBJ2-6,TRBV11-3,NA,TGTGCCAGCAGCTTAACAAGAGGGGCCAACGTCCTGACTTTC,CASSLTRGANVLTF
NA,TRBJ1-2,TRBV4-1,few,TGCGCCAGCAGCCAAACCTGGACGGCGAGGGACTATGGCTACACCTTC,CASSQTWTARDYGYTF
NA,TRBJ2-1,TRBV18,NA,TGTGCCAGCTCACCATCCCGCGTCGGGGACAATGAGCAGTTCTTC,CASSPSRVGDNEQFF
NA,TRBJ1-3,TRBV19,NA,TGTGCCAGTAGTCACAGGGCATCGGGCGGAAACACCATATATTTT,CASSHRASGGNTIYF
TRBD2,TRBJ2-1,TRBV11-2,NA,TGTGCCAGCAGACCCTCCGGGACTAGGTTTAGGTATGAGCAGTTCTTC,CASRPSGTRFRYEQFF
NA,TRBJ1-2,TRBV10-2,NA,TGCGCCAGCGGAGTGAATAGGAGGGCGGGCTACACCTTC,CASGVNRRAGYTF
TRBD1,TRBJ1-2,TRBV28,NA,TGTGCCAGCAGTTTCAGCAGGGGGCGTCATGGCTACACCTTC,CASSFSRGRHGYTF
NA,TRBJ2-1,TRBV29-1,few,TGCAGCGTCGCCTACAATGAGCAGTTCTTC,CSVAYNEQFF
NA,TRBJ2-2,TRBV18,NA,TGTGCCAGCTCACCCTCGTTTTGGACAGCGAACACCGGGGAGCTGTTTTTT,CASSPSFWTANTGELFF
NA,TRBJ2-4,TRBV21-1,NA,TGTGCCAGCAGTTTATCAGCGGCAGGAAAGTGCTTC,CASSLSAAGKCF
TRBD2,TRBJ2-3,TRBV7-6,NA,TGTGCCAGCAGCTTTAGCGGGGGGGCTTCAGATACGCAGTATTTT,CASSFSGGASDTQYF
NA,TRBJ2-7,TRBV10-2,NA,TGCGCCAGCAGTGATCAGGGGACCTACGAGCAGTACTTC,CASSDQGTYEQYF
TRBD1,TRBJ2-5,TRBV3-1/TRBV3-2,NA,TGTGCCAGCAGCCAAGATGGGACAGGACTACAAGAGACCCAGTACTTC,CASSQDGTGLQETQYF
NA,TRBJ2-1,TRBV3-1/TRBV3-2,once,TGTGCCAGCAGCCAAGAGCTCGGCAGGGGGGCCCGAAGCTCCTACAATGAGCAGTTCTTC,CASSQELGRGARSSYNEQFF
NA,TRBJ1-6,TRBV5-1,NA,TGCGCCAGCAGCTTGGCAGGGAACAATTCACCCCCCCACTTT,CASSLAGNNSPPHF
NA,TRBJ2-7,TRBV5-4,NA,TGTGCCAGCAGCTTGACGACAGCCTACGAGCAGTACTTC,CASSLTTAYEQYF
TRBD1,TRBJ1-2,TRBV4-1,NA,TGCGCCAGCAGCCAGCCCCCGGGCAGGGGGAACTATGGCTACACCTTC,CASSQPPGRGNYGYTF
TRBD2,TRBJ2-3,TRBV7-9,NA,TGTGCCAGCAGCTTAGGGACTAGCTCACGCACAGATACGCAGTATTTT,CASSLGTSSRTDTQYF
TRBD1,TRBJ2-5,TRBV3-1/TRBV3-2,NA,TGTGCCAGCAGCCAAGGTAACAGGGGGCGAGAGACCCAGTACTTC,CASSQGNRGRETQYF
NA,TRBJ1-1,TRBV5-1,once,TGCGCCAGCAGCTTGGCCGGCGCGCACTTGACGGGGACTGAAGCTTTCTTT,CASSLAGAHLTGTEAFF
NA,TRBJ2-1,TRBV10-3,once,TGTGCCATCAGCAGCACGGGGAATGAGCAGTTCTTC,CAISSTGNEQFF
NA,TRBJ2-1,TRBV14,few,TGTGCCAGCAGCCAAGGTCCCACCTACAATGAGCAGTTCTTC,CASSQGPTYNEQFF
NA,TRBJ2-3,TRBV4-2,NA,TGTGCCAGCAGCCAGCGGCAGGGTCCAGATACGCAGTATTTT,CASSQRQGPDTQYF
TRBD2,TRBJ2-1,TRBV7-9,NA,TGTGCCAGCAGCTTATGGGGAGGGACTAACAATGAGCAGTTCTTC,CASSLWGGTNNEQFF
TRBD1,TRBJ2-1,TRBV5-4,NA,TGTGCCAGCAGCTTGTACGGACAGGGCTCTATACATGAGCAGTTCTTC,CASSLYGQGSIHEQFF
TRBD1,TRBJ2-1,TRBV19,once,TGTGCCAGTAGTATCCGGGACAGGGGTGATGAGCAGTTCTTC,CASSIRDRGDEQFF
NA,TRBJ2-3,TRBV5-1,NA,TGCGCCAGCAGCGAGGGGGGGCAGACAGATACGCAGTATTTT,CASSEGGQTDTQYF
NA,TRBJ1-1,TRBV6-5,NA,TGTGCCAGCAGTACCACAGGGTTCACTGAAGCTTTCTTT,CASSTTGFTEAFF
TRBD1,TRBJ1-4,TRBV5-4,once,TGTGCCAGCAGCCAAACAGGGGGCAATAGGAAACTGTTTTTT,CASSQTGGNRKLFF
NA,TRBJ2-3,TRBV9,NA,TGTGCCAGCAGCGTAGGATCCGGTCCGGGAGATACGCAGTATTTT,CASSVGSGPGDTQYF
NA,TRBJ2-6,TRBV5-1,NA,TGCGCCAGCAGCTCACAGGGAAATGGGGCCAACGTCCTGACTTTC,CASSSQGNGANVLTF
NA,TRBJ1-1,TRBV6-6,NA,TGTGCCAGCAGTTACTCGCCTTGGGAGGACACTGAAGCTTTCTTT,CASSYSPWEDTEAFF
NA,TRBJ2-5,TRBV10-3,NA,TGTGCCATCAGTGCAGGGACTCAACAAGAGACCCAGTACTTC,CAISAGTQQETQYF
NA,TRBJ2-1,TRBV7-9,NA,TGTGCCAGCAGCTTACCTCTGGGCGTTGGGTACAATGAGCAGTTCTTC,CASSLPLGVGYNEQFF